This T cell receptor (beta chain) was recovered during a study of T cell repertoires in MIS-A myocarditis. Sequenced by immunoSEQ multiplex PCR; TCRdb stores in-frame clones only, minus some. Here the sample spans around 10,000 clones, around 89% being singletons. The CDR3 is 12 amino acids. V was shortened by 4 bases and J by 7 bases, with 8 bases between the two germline ends. Germline CDR1 reads SGDLS; CDR2 reads YYNGEE. Sequencing was carried out using thoracic lymph node tissue obtained at autopsy. The sequence was obtained from a man between 18 and 35 years old with fulminant myocarditis from multisystem inflammatory syndrome in adults (MIS-A) after COVID-19. The rearrangement uses TRBV9 and TRBJ2-2, with D perhaps TRBD1 (6 bases). The CDR3 DNA reads TGTGCCAGCAGCAGGGGACACGGGGAGCTGTTTTTT. It specifies CASSRGHGELFF.